One and the same sample provided the 20 T cell receptor beta chains below, sequenced in a study of blood T cell repertoires in COVID-19. Produced via immunoSEQ multiplex PCR; TCRdb's table is partial and in-frame only. This sample has about 220,000 clones, with 83% found just once. The sequenced material came from PBMCs or T cells enriched from blood (not recorded which). The source is a woman between 40 and 50 years old who had been exposed to COVID-19.

The chain combines TRBV7-2 with TRBJ1-5, with D perhaps matching TRBD1 (6 bases). The CDR3 is 13 amino acids. Germline assignment: CDR1 SGHTA and CDR2 FQGNSA. The V gene lost 5 bases and the J gene lost 8 bases, with 13 bases spanning the gap. The CDR3 nucleotides are TGTGCCAGCAGCAGGGGGGGTGGAGAGCCCCAGCATTTT. This encodes CASSRGGGEPQHF.

This chain connects TRBV29-1 to TRBJ2-1, with a possible D match to TRBD1 (6 bases). Deletions cut 6 bases from V and 5 bases from J, with 11 bases between. The CDR3 extends over 12 amino acids. CDR1 SQVTM and CDR2 ANQGSEA come from the germline V gene. CDR3 protein: CSVERTDNEQFF. The CDR3 DNA reads as TGCAGCGTGGAAAGGACAGACAATGAGCAGTTCTTC.

This sequence joins TRBV6-1 and TRBJ2-7; D perhaps matches TRBD1 (6 bases). Per germline, CDR1 MNHNS and CDR2 SASEGT. Trimming cost V 5 bases and J 0 bases, with 11 bases left between them. The CDR3 is made up of 14 amino acids. The CDR3 loop reads CASSSQGSSYEQYF. In DNA, the CDR3 is TGTGCCAGCAGTTCCCAGGGGAGCTCCTACGAGCAGTACTTC.

This chain uses TRBV7-9 with TRBJ1-1; 10 positions match TRBD1. Germline CDR1 reads SEHNR; CDR2 reads FQNEAQ (reference sequence). CDR3 size: 15 residues. The junction had 8 bases not matched to a gene; V was cut back by 5 bases and J by 5 bases. The CDR3 sequence: CASSPDRGLGTEAFF. For the CDR3, the DNA is TGTGCCAGCAGCCCTGACAGGGGGCTAGGGACTGAAGCTTTCTTT.

The chain couples TRBV7-2 to TRBJ2-2; 8 positions agree with TRBD2. The CDR3 totals 16 residues. V was pared by 3 bases and J by 8 bases, with 11 bases of the junction left unmatched. The germline V gene encodes CDR1 SGHTA and CDR2 FQGNSA. CDR3 sequence: CASSFQSSGVTGELFF. The CDR3, as DNA: TGTGCCAGCAGCTTCCAAAGTAGCGGGGTGACGGGGGAGCTGTTTTTT.

J is TRBJ2-3 and V is TRBV5-5, with 12 bases matching TRBD2. J was trimmed by 4 bases and V by 6 bases; bases with no gene match: 6. Germline-derived CDR1 and CDR2 are SGHKS and YYEKEE (reference sequence). The CDR3 totals 15 residues. CDR3 amino acids: CASNPSGGAADTQYF. The CDR3 DNA follows: TGTGCCAGCAACCCTAGCGGGGGGGCGGCAGATACGCAGTATTTT.

The chain has TRBV7-6 and TRBJ2-3, with TRBD1 matching 7 bases. The CDR3 length is 15 residues. CDR1 and CDR2 (germline): SGHVS, FNYEAQ. V was pared by 1 base and J by 5 bases, with 6 bases of the junction left unmatched. The CDR3 DNA follows: TGTGCCAGCAGCTTAGGAGGACAGGAACGAGATACGCAGTATTTT. Encoded protein: CASSLGGQERDTQYF.

This chain links TRBV6-5 with TRBJ2-7; 10 positions match TRBD1. Trimming took 7 bases from V and 7 from J; bases not matched to a gene: 7. Germline CDR1 and CDR2: MNHEY and SVGAGI. The CDR3 is made up of 13 amino acids. The CDR3 DNA reads TGTGCCAGCAACCGGGACAGGGGATATGAGCAGTACTTC. It specifies CASNRDRGYEQYF.

The J gene is TRBJ2-1, the V gene TRBV28; 15 bases map to TRBD2. The CDR3 totals 17 residues. Germline assignment: CDR1 MDHEN and CDR2 SYDVKM. The trim removed 5 bases at V and 9 bases at J, leaving 11 bases unmatched. CDR3 sequence reads: CASSRAGLAGGHVEQFF. The CDR3 DNA follows: TGTGCCAGCAGTAGAGCGGGACTAGCGGGGGGACACGTTGAGCAGTTCTTC.

The rearrangement joins TRBV5-1 to TRBJ1-2, with 8 bases aligning to TRBD1. Germline V gene sequence: CDR1 SGHRS, CDR2 YFSETQ. The CDR3 length is 15 residues. The J segment lost 7 bases and the V segment lost 1 base, leaving 9 bases of the junction unmatched. The CDR3 DNA sequence: TGCGCCAGCAGCTTGACAGGGGGGACGAATCTTGGCTACACCTTC. It encodes CASSLTGGTNLGYTF.

The CDR3 sequence: CASTVGGGEAFF. The CDR3 bases are TGTGCCAGCACTGTGGGGGGGGGTGAAGCTTTCTTT. This rearrangement joins TRBV28 to TRBJ1-1; D is perhaps TRBD1 (5 bases). Trimming removed 7 bases from V and 7 bases from J, with 13 bases in between. CDR1 and CDR2 from the germline V gene are MDHEN and SYDVKM. This CDR3 contains 12 residues. The full variable domain, rest sourced from reference TRBV28 and TRBJ1-1, is DVKVTQSSRYLVKRTGEKVFLECVQDMDHENMFWYRQDPGLGLRLIYFSYDVKMKEKGDIPEGYSVSREKKERFSLILESASTNQTSMYLCASTVGGGEAFFGQGTRLTVV.

V gene TRBV6-4 combines with J gene TRBJ1-1, with a possible D match to TRBD1 (5 bases). CDR1 and CDR2 from the germline V gene are MRHNA and SNTAGT. There are 15 residues in the CDR3. V gave up 11 bases and J gave up 1 base, with 20 bases separating them. In nucleotides, the CDR3 is TGTGCCGGCCAGACGGGACTTATAAGGAACACTGAAGCTTTCTTT. Residues: CAGQTGLIRNTEAFF.

V is TRBV6-2 or TRBV6-3 and J is TRBJ2-1, with 12 bases that match TRBD2. Germline assignment: CDR1 MNHEY and CDR2 SVGEGT. The CDR3 runs to 17 residues. V shed 2 bases and J 5 bases; nucleotides not matched to a gene: 7. Here the CDR3 DNA reads TGTGCCAGCAGTTACGTCCTAGCGGGGGGGCTAGACAATGAGCAGTTCTTC. Protein sequence: CASSYVLAGGLDNEQFF.

V gene TRBV12-5 combines with J gene TRBJ1-2, with a possible D match to TRBD1 (6 bases). The V end lost 6 bases, the J end lost 3 bases, and 23 bases lay between the germline ends. Germline lookup yields CDR1 LGHNT and CDR2 FRNRAP. The CDR3 is 17 residues long. The CDR3 sequence: CASGDTLGHNPYYGYTF. The CDR3 DNA reads as TGTGCTAGTGGCGATACCCTGGGACACAATCCTTACTATGGCTACACCTTC. Filled out from reference TRBV12-5 and TRBJ1-2, the complete variable domain reads DARVTQTPRHKVTEMGQEVTMRCQPILGHNTVFWYRQTMMQGLELLAYFRNRAPLDDSGMPKDRFSAEMPDATLATLKIQPSEPRDSAVYFCASGDTLGHNPYYGYTFGSGTRLTVV.

The J gene is TRBJ1-5, the V gene TRBV9, with D perhaps TRBD1 (6 bases). The CDR3 sequence is 16 residues long. V was shortened by 4 bases and J by 1 base, with 15 bases between the two germline ends. CDR1 is SGDLS and CDR2 is YYNGEE in the germline V gene. CDR3 coding DNA: TGTGCCAGCAGCCAAGGGGGACCCCAGAGCAATCAGCCCCAGCATTTT. It specifies CASSQGGPQSNQPQHF.

This rearrangement joins TRBV11-2 to TRBJ2-7; TRBD1 aligns across 9 bases. CDR3 length: 15 amino acids. Germline-derived CDR1 and CDR2 are SGHAT and FQNNGV. Losses at the gene ends were 5 bases for V and 1 base for J; bases not matched to a gene: 6. The CDR3 sequence is CASSQVGTGSYEQYF. The CDR3 bases are TGTGCCAGCAGCCAGGTGGGGACAGGGTCCTACGAGCAGTACTTC.

V is TRBV21-1 and J is TRBJ2-3; the DNA was not used to check the table's D call, TRBD2. TRBV21-1 is a listed pseudogene. The CDR3 covers 16 residues. Here the CDR3 reads CASSLRRGTSTDTQYF. CDR3 DNA sequence: TGTGCCAGCAGCCTTAGACGGGGTACAAGCACAGATACGCAGTATTTT.

The rearrangement uses TRBV6-5 and TRBJ1-5, with D uncertain. CDR1 MNHEY and CDR2 SVGAGI come from the germline V gene. Trimming shortened V by 6 bases and J by 5 bases, and 14 bases separated the two germline ends. The CDR3 has 14 residues. Here the CDR3 DNA reads TGTGCCAGCAGCATTAGTGGGAGAGATCAGCCCCAGCATTTT. This gives the protein CASSISGRDQPQHF.

The V and J genes are TRBV29-1 and TRBJ1-3, with 10 bases lining up with TRBD1. The J segment lost 0 bases and the V segment lost 7 bases, leaving 9 bases of the junction unmatched. This CDR3 is built from 16 residues. CDR1 and CDR2 (germline): SQVTM, ANQGSEA. In DNA, the CDR3 is TGCAGCGCTGGGGGACAGGGGACCAGCTCTGGAAACACCATATATTTT. This sequence encodes CSAGGQGTSSGNTIYF.

The chain employs TRBV3-1 (or the pseudogene TRBV3-2) and TRBJ2-1, with 7 positions matching TRBD1. This CDR3 region has 12 residues. With V trimmed by 4 bases and J by 9 bases, 3 bases remained unmatched. Germline assignment: CDR1 LGHDT and CDR2 YNNKEL (reference sequence). The CDR3 spells CASSLRDSEQFF. DNA for the CDR3: TGTGCCAGCAGCCTCCGGGACAGTGAGCAGTTCTTC.